One sample yielded the 11 T cell receptor beta chains listed below, sequenced in a study of T cells in Graves' hyperthyroidism and ophthalmopathy. Template material for amplifying TCR beta CDR3 regions consisted of RNA transcripts. Researchers ran a first-round RT-PCR on the TCR CDR3 using the HTBI primer set. A single record per CDR3 protein comes from TCRdb applying MiXCR to the multiplex PCR reads. The sample holds nearly 750,000 distinct CDR3 sequences; roughly a third are singletons and the top ten take around 29%. Sequenced: blood. These receptors were taken from a woman aged 40 to 50 with Graves' hyperthyroidism.

V usage is TRBV5-8 and J usage is TRBJ1-5; D not certain. With 1 base removed from V and 0 bases from J, the gap between germline ends came to 8 bases. Germline CDR1 reads SGHTS; CDR2 reads YDEGEE. The CDR3 spans 15 residues. CDR3 sequence: CASSLYHNSNQPQHF. CDR3 coding DNA: TGTGCCAGCAGCTTGTATCACAATAGCAATCAGCCCCAGCATTTT.

Many counts were recorded for this clonotype. The CDR3 coding sequence is TGTGCCATCATGGGCGGGACAGGGGACGGCTACACCTTC. Its translation is CAIMGGTGDGYTF. J is TRBJ1-2 and V is TRBV10-3, with TRBD1 matching over 10 bases. With V trimmed by 7 bases and J by 8 bases, 7 bases remained unmatched. Germline V CDR1 and CDR2: ENHRY, SYGVKD. This CDR3 is built from 13 residues.

This clonotype was observed a handful of times. V gene TRBV29-1 combines with J gene TRBJ2-3; 7 positions match TRBD1. V shed 7 bases, J shed 0 bases, and the junction held 4 bases outside the gene matches. This CDR3 has 13 amino acids. The V gene's germline CDR1 is SQVTM and CDR2 ANQGSEA. In nucleotides, the CDR3 is TGCAGCGCACAGGGGCCGAGCACAGATACGCAGTATTTT. The encoded protein is CSAQGPSTDTQYF.

The rearrangement joins TRBV6-5 to TRBJ1-2; TRBD1 matches at 10 bases. The CDR3 has 19 residues. The germline CDR1 and CDR2 sequences are MNHEY and SVGAGI. V gave up 0 bases and J gave up 2 bases; unmatched junction bases: 12. CDR3 coding DNA: TGTGCCAGCAGTTACTCGACCGGGACAGGGGTCGGAAAAAACTATGGCTACACCTTC. Amino acids: CASSYSTGTGVGKNYGYTF.

A remark on this clonotype: A much more abundant neighbour one base away suggests this may be a read error. The chain has TRBV13 and TRBJ1-3; possibly TRBD1 for D (5 bases). Trimming pared 3 bases from V and 3 bases from J, leaving 9 bases between. CDR3 length: 14 amino acids. Germline assignment: CDR1 PRHDT and CDR2 FYEKMQ (reference sequence). The chain's CDR3 is CASSLAGNGNTIYF. The CDR3 coding sequence is TGTGCCAGCAGCTTGGCAGGGAATGGAAACACCATATATTTT.

At least ten counts were recorded for this clonotype. The chain couples TRBV19 to TRBJ1-2; no reliable D call. Germline CDR1 LNHDA, CDR2 SQIVND (reference sequence). This CDR3 has 13 residues. Trimming left V 7 bases short and J 4 bases short, with 13 bases between. CDR3 nucleotide sequence: TGTGCCAGTAACCAGTGGAAGACCTATGGCTACACCTTC. Residues: CASNQWKTYGYTF.

This clonotype was observed many times. This chain uses TRBV2 with TRBJ2-2; 10 positions agree with TRBD2. J lost 4 bases, V lost 10 bases, and 0 bases had no gene match. From germline, CDR1 is SNHLY and CDR2 FYNNEI. The CDR3 totals 12 residues. The CDR3 here is CATSGSTGELFF. In DNA, the CDR3 is TGTGCCACTAGCGGGAGCACCGGGGAGCTGTTTTTT.

This clonotype was observed a few times. This chain uses TRBV20-1 with TRBJ2-3; D may be TRBD1 (6 bases). The CDR3 covers 15 residues. V lost 5 bases and J lost 0, with 15 bases in between. Germline V CDR1 and CDR2: DFQATT, SNEGSKA (reference sequence). The chain's CDR3 is CSARRTAASTDTQYF. CDR3 sequence (DNA): TGCAGTGCTCGACGGACAGCCGCTAGCACAGATACGCAGTATTTT.

With regard to this clonotype: One end of the junction does not line up with germline, which may come from a read error. This chain links TRBV7-6 with TRBJ1-1; TRBD1 matches 7 bases. Germline CDR1 SGHVS, CDR2 FNYEAQ. CDR3 length: 17 residues. CDR3 nucleotide sequence: TGCGCCAGCAGCCAAGGTGGGGGGGGAGGGGGCAGCACTGAAGCTTTCTTT. It encodes CASSQGGGGGGSTEAFF. Combining the CDR3 with reference TRBV7-6 and TRBJ1-1 gives the whole variable domain GAGVSQSPRYKVTKRGQDVALRCDPISGHVSLYWYRQALGQGPEFLTYFNYEAQQDKSGLPNDRFSAERPEGSISTLTIQRTEQRDSAMYRCASSQGGGGGGSTEAFFGQGTRLTVV.

The rearrangement joins TRBV19 to TRBJ1-2; D uncertain. Trimming left V 8 bases short and J 1 base short, with 17 bases between. In germline, CDR1 is LNHDA, CDR2 SQIVND (reference sequence). The CDR3 extends over 15 amino acids. CDR3 in amino acids: CASSPSMGSNYGYTF. The CDR3 DNA follows: TGTGCCAGTTCCCCTTCGATGGGGAGTAACTATGGCTACACCTTC.

This clonotype was counted ten times or more. The DNA of the CDR3 is TGTGCCAGCAGTCGCCGGGACAGGTCGGAAGCTTTCTTT. It codes for CASSRRDRSEAFF. The chain couples TRBV12-3 or TRBV12-4 to TRBJ1-1; TRBD1 matches at 8 bases. This CDR3 has 13 residues. Trimming removed 5 bases from V and 8 bases from J; junction bases left unmatched: 7.